This T cell receptor (beta chain) derives from a study of Graves' ophthalmopathy and Graves' hyperthyroidism. Isolation of PBMCs was performed using 7.5 to 10 ml of fresh peripheral blood. Amplification targeted the TCR beta CDR3 regions, with RNA transcripts as the source material. First-round RT-PCR employed HTBI primers, with a second-round multiplex PCR after it. One entry per CDR3 protein, called by TCRdb with MiXCR from the multiplex PCR reads. Seen here are just over 600,000 distinct CDR3 sequences, approximately 22% observed once, and the top ten hold more than 5.5%. The V end was cut by 5 bases, the J end by 0 bases, with 7 bases between. The CDR3 spans 13 residues. The table lists this clonotype with many counts.

The source material was peripheral blood. V and J are TRBV12-3 or TRBV12-4 and TRBJ1-1; D is unresolved. This clonotype was sampled from a young woman with stable Graves' hyperthyroidism. Some clones in this sample may be carry-over from other donors' samples. The CDR3 region has the DNA TGTGCCAGCAGTGTTACTATGAACACTGAAGCTTTCTTT. It encodes CASSVTMNTEAFF.